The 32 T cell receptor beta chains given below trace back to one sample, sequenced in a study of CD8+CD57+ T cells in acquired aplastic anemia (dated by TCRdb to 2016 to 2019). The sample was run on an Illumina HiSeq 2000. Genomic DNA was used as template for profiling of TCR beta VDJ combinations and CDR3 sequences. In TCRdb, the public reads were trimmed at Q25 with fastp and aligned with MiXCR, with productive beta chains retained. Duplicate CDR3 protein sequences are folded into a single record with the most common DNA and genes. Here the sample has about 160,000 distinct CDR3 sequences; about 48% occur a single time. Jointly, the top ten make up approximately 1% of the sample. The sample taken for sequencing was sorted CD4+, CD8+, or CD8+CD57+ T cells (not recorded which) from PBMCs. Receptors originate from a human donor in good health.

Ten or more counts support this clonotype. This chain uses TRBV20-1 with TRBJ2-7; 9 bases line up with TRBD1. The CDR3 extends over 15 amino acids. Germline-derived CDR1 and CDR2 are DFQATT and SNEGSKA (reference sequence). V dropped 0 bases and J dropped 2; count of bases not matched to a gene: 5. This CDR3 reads CSARDAGQGTYEQYF. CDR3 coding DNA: TGCAGTGCTAGAGATGCGGGACAGGGTACCTACGAGCAGTACTTC.

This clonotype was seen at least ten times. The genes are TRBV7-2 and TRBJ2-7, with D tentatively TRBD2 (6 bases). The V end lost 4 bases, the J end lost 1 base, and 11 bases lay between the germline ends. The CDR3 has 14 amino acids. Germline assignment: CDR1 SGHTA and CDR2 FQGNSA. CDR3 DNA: TGTGCCAGCAGCTCCCACGGGGGATCCTACGAGCAGTACTTC. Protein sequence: CASSSHGGSYEQYF.

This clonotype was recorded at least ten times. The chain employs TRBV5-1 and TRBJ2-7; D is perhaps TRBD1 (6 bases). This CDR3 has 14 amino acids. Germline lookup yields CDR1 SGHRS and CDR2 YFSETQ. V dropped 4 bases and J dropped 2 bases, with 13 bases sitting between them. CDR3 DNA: TGCGCCAGCAGCGCCGGGGACACCGCCTACGAGCAGTACTTC. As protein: CASSAGDTAYEQYF.

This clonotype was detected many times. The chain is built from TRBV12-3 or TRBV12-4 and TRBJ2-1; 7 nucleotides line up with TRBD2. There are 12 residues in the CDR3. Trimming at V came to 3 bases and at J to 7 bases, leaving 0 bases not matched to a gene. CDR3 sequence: CASSFGGNEQFF. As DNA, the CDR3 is TGTGCCAGCAGTTTCGGGGGGAATGAGCAGTTCTTC.

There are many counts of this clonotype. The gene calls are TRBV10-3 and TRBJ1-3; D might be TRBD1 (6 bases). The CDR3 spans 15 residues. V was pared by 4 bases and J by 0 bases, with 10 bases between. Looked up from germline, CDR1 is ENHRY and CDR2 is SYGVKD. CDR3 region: CAISGGDISGNTIYF. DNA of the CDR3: TGTGCCATCAGTGGGGGGGACATCTCTGGAAACACCATATATTTT.

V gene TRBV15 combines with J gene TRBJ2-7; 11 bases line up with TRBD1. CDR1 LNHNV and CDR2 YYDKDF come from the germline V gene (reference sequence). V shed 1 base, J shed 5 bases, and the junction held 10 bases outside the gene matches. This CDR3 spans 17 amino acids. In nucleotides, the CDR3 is TGTGCCACCAGCAGAGCCGGGACAGGGGGACTTACCCACGAGCAGTACTTC. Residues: CATSRAGTGGLTHEQYF.

CDR3 residues: CASRLAGTGRLEQFF. The CDR3 DNA sequence: TGTGCCAGCAGACTCGCCGGGACAGGGAGGCTAGAGCAGTTCTTC. V gene TRBV6-1 combines with J gene TRBJ2-1; TRBD1 agrees at 9 bases. Germline values: CDR1 MNHNS, CDR2 SASEGT. V lost 6 bases and J lost 10; bases outside the gene matches: 13. The CDR3 consists of 15 residues.

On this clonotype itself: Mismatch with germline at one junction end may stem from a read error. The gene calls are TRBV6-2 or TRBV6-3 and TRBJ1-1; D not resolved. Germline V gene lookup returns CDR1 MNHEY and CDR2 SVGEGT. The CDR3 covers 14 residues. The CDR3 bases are TGTGCCAGCAGGTACTCCTTGGGGAACACTGAAGCTTTCTTT. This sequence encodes CASRYSLGNTEAFF.

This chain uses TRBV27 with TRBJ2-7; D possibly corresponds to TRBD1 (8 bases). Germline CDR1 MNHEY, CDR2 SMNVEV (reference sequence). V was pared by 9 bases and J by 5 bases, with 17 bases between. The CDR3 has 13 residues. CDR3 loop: CARGGQGGNEQYF. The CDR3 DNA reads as TGTGCCAGGGGTGGACAGGGAGGGAACGAGCAGTACTTC.

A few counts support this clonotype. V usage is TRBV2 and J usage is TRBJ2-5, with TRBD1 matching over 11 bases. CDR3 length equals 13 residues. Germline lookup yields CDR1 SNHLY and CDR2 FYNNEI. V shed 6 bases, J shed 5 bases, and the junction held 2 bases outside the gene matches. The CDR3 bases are TGTGCCAGCAGCGGGACAGGGGGGGAGACCCAGTACTTC. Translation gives CASSGTGGETQYF.

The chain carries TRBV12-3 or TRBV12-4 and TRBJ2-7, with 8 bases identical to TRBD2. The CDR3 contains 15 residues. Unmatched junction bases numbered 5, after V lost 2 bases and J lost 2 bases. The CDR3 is CASSLPVSGTYEQYF. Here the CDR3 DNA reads TGTGCCAGCAGTTTACCCGTTAGCGGGACCTACGAGCAGTACTTC.

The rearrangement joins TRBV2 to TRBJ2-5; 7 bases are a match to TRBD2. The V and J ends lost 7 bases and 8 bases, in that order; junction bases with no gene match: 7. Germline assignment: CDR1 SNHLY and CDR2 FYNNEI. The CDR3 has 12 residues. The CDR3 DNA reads TGTGCCAGCACTGGACTAGTGCCCACCCAGTACTTC. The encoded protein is CASTGLVPTQYF.

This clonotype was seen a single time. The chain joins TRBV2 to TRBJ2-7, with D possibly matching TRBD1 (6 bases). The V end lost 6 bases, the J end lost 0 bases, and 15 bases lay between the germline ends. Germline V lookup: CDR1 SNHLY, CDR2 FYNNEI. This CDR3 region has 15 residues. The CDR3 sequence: CASRDRSQSSYEQYF. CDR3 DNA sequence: TGTGCCAGCAGAGACAGGTCTCAAAGCTCCTACGAGCAGTACTTC.

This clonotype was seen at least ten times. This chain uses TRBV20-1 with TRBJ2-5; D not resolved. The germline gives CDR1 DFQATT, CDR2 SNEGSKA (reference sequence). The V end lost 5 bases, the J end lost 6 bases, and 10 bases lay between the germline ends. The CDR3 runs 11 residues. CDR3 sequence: CSAEDGQTQYF. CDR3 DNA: TGCAGTGCTGAGGACGGACAGACCCAGTACTTC.

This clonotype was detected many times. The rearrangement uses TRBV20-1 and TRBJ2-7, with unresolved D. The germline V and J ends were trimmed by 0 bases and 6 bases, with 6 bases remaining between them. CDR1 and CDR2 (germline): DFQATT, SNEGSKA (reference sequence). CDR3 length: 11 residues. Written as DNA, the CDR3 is TGCAGTGCTAGAGATCCCCCCGAGCAGTACTTC. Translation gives CSARDPPEQYF.

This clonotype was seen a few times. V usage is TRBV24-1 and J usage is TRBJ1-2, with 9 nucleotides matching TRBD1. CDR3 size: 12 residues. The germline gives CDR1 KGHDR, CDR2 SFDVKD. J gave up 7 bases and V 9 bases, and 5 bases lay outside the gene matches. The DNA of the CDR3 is TGTGCCACCCTGGACAGGGGACGTGGCTACACCTTC. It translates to CATLDRGRGYTF.

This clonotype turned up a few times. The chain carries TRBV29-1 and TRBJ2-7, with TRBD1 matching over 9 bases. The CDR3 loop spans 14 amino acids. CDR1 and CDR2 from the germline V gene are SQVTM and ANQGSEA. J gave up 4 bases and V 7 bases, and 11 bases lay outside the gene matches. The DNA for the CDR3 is TGCAGCGCCTACACCGGGACAGGGAATTACGAGCAGTACTTC. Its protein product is CSAYTGTGNYEQYF.

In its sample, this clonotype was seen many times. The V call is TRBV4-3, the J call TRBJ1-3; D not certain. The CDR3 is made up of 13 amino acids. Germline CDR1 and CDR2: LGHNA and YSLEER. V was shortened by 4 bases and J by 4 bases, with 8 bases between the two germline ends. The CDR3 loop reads CASSPLGGNTIYF. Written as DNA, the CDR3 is TGCGCCAGCAGCCCCCTAGGAGGAAACACCATATATTTT.

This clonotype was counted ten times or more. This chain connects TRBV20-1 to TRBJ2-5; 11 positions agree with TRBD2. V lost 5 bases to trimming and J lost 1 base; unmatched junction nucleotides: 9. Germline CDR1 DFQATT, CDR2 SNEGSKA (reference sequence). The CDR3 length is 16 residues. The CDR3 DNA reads TGCAGTGCTGACCGGTCACTAGCGGGGGTCCAAGAGACCCAGTACTTC. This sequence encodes CSADRSLAGVQETQYF.

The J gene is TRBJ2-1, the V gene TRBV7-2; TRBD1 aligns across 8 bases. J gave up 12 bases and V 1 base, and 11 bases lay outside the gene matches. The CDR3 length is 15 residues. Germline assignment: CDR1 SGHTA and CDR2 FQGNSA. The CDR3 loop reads CASSLGQGAGVRQFF. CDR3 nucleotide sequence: TGTGCCAGCAGCTTAGGGCAGGGGGCGGGTGTGCGGCAGTTCTTC.

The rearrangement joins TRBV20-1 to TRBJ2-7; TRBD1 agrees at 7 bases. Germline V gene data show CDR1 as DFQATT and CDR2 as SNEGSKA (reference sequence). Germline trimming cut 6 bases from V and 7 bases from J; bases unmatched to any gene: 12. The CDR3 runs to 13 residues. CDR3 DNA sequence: TGCAGTGCGCAAGGACAGGTATTGGGGGAGCAGTACTTC. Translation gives CSAQGQVLGEQYF.

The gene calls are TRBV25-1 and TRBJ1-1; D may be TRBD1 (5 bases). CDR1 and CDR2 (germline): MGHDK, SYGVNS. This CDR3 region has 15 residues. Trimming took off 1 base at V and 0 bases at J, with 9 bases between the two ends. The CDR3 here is CASSEWGVMNTEAFF. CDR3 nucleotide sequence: TGTGCCAGCAGTGAATGGGGGGTGATGAACACTGAAGCTTTCTTT.

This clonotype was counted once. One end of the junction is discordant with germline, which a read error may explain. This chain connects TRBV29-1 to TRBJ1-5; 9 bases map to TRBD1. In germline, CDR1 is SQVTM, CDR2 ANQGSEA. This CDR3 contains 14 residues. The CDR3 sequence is CSVKTGGLSQPPHF. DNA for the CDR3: TGCAGCGTCAAGACAGGGGGGCTTTCTCAGCCCCCGCATTTT.

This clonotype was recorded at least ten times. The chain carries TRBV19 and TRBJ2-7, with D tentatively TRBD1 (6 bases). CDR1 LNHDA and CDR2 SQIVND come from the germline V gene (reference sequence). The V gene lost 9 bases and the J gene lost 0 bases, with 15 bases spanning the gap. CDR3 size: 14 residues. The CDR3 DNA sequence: TGTGCCAGCCAACAGGGACCTACCTCCTACGAGCAGTACTTC. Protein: CASQQGPTSYEQYF.

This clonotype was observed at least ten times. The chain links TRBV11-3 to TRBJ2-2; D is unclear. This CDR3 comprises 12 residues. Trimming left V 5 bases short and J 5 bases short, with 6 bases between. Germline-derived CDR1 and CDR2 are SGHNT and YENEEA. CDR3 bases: TGTGCCAGCAGCCCCCCAACCGGGGAGCTGTTTTTT. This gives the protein CASSPPTGELFF.

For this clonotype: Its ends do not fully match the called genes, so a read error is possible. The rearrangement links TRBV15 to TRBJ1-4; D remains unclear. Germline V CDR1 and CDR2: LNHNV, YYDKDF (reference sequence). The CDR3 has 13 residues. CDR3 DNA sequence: TGTGCCAACAGCCCACCTGAACGAGAAAAACTGTTTTTT. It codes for CANSPPEREKLFF.

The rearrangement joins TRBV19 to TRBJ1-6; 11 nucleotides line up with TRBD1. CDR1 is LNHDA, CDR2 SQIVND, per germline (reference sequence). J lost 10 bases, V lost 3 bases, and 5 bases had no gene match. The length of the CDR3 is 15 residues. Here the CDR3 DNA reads TGTGCCAGTAGTATGGGACAGGGGGGGGTCTCACCCCTCCACTTT. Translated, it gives CASSMGQGGVSPLHF.

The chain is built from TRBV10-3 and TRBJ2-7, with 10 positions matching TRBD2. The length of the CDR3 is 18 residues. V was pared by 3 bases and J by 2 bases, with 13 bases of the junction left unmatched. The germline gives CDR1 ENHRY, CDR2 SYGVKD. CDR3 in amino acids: CAISEKASGRGSAYEQYF. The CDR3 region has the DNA TGTGCCATCAGTGAAAAGGCTAGCGGGAGAGGCAGCGCCTACGAGCAGTACTTC.

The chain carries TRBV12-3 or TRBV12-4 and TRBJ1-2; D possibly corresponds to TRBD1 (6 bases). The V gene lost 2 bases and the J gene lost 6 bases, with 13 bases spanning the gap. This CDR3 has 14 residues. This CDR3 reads CASSLTGTPDGYTF. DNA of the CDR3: TGTGCCAGCAGTTTAACCGGGACACCGGATGGCTACACCTTC.

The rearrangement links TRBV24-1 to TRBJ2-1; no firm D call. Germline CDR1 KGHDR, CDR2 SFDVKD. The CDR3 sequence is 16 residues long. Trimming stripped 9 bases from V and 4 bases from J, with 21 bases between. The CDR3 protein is CATAGFGRQNYNEQFF. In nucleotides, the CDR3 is TGTGCCACCGCTGGGTTTGGGCGGCAGAATTACAATGAGCAGTTCTTC.

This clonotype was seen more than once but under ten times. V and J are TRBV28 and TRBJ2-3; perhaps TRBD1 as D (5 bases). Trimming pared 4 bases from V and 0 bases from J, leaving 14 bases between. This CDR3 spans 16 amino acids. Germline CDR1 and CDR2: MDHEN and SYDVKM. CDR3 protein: CASSSKTVLSTDTQYF. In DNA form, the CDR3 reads TGTGCCAGCAGTTCGAAGACAGTTCTTAGCACAGATACGCAGTATTTT.

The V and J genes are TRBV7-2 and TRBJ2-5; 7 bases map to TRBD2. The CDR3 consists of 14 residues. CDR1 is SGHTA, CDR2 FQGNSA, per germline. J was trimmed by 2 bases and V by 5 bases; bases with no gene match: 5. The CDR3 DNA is TGTGCCAGCAGCCCGAGCGGGACTCAAGAGACCCAGTACTTC. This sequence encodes CASSPSGTQETQYF. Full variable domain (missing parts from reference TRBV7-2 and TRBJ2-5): GAGVSQSPSNKVTEKGKDVELRCDPISGHTALYWYRQSLGQGLEFLIYFQGNSAPDKSGLPSDRFSAERTGGSVSTLTIQRTQQEDSAVYLCASSPSGTQETQYFGPGTRLLVL.